The rows below give T cell receptor beta chains drawn from one sample of a study of blood T cell repertoires in COVID-19. The protocol was immunoSEQ multiplex PCR, while the TCRdb copy is restricted to in-frame clones and leaves out a portion. The sample has around 280,000 clones, almost 90% seen once; the top ten hold 1.5% to 2%. The source material was PBMCs or T cells enriched from blood (not recorded which). The receptor set was obtained from a woman younger than 30 with acute COVID-19. CDR3s leave out the opening cysteine and the closing phenylalanine or tryptophan. A D gene is named only where the DNA matches it firmly.

>TRBJ2-4|14|TRBD2|TRBV11-2
ASSTGLAGAQSIQY
>TRBJ2-7|12|TRBD2|TRBV6-5
ASTSGTSGYEQY
>TRBJ2-7|10|-|TRBV5-5
ASSPRVYEQY
>TRBJ2-7|12|-|TRBV29-1
SVVVGPLSYEQY
>TRBJ2-3|14|TRBD2|TRBV5-1
ASSRGLAGFTDTQY
>TRBJ2-1|12|TRBD1|TRBV18
ASSPRQGRSEQF
>TRBJ1-1|11|TRBD1|TRBV10-3
AISDTTGVRAF
>TRBJ1-2|12|-|TRBV6-5
ASSYGQSNYGYT
>TRBJ1-5|13|TRBD1|TRBV2
ASRALRGSNQPQH
>TRBJ2-5|13|-|TRBV10-2
ASSFSGSRQETQY
>TRBJ1-6|6|-|TRBV7-9
ASSLWA
>TRBJ1-5|12|TRBD1|TRBV5-4
ASSPGQDNQPQH
>TRBJ2-3|13|TRBD1|TRBV11-2
ASRYGTGGTDTQY
>TRBJ1-1|11|-|TRBV6-5
ASSRPGGTEAF
>TRBJ2-7|13|TRBD1|TRBV6-1
ASSEPGQGSYEQY
>TRBJ1-4|12|-|TRBV6-6
ASSQGFTNEKLF
>TRBJ2-4|14|TRBD2|TRBV11-2
ASSLIRGSSGRLGY
>TRBJ2-5|12|TRBD1|TRBV28
ASSFVRGRETQY
>TRBJ1-2|13|-|TRBV18
ASSPFLLPYYGYT
>TRBJ1-1|13|TRBD1|TRBV5-6
ASSFGTGLDTEAF
>TRBJ1-1|11|TRBD1|TRBV10-3
ASLGQMNTEAF
>TRBJ2-1|13|TRBD1|TRBV18
ASSQGTAPYNEQF
>TRBJ1-1|13|TRBD1|TRBV18
ASSSIGQGNTEAF
>TRBJ2-3|18|-|TRBV7-8
ASSPSILGLGGGYSDTQY
>TRBJ2-5|11|TRBD1|TRBV29-1
SVEQGAGETQY
>TRBJ2-5|12|TRBD2|TRBV27
ASSGLAGGETQY